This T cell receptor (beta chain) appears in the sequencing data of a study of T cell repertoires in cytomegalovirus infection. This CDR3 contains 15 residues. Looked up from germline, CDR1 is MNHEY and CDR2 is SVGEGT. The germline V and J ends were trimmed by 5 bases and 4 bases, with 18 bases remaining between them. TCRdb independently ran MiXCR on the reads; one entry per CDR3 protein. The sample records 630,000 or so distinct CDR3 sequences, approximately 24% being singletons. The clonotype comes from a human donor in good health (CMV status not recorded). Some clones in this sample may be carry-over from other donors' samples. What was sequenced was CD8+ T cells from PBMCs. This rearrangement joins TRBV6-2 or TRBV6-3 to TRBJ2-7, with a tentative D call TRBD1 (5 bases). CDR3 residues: CASSRRTPLIYEQYV. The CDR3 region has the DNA TGTGCCAGCAGTCGCCGGACACCTCTGATATACGAGCAGTACGTC.